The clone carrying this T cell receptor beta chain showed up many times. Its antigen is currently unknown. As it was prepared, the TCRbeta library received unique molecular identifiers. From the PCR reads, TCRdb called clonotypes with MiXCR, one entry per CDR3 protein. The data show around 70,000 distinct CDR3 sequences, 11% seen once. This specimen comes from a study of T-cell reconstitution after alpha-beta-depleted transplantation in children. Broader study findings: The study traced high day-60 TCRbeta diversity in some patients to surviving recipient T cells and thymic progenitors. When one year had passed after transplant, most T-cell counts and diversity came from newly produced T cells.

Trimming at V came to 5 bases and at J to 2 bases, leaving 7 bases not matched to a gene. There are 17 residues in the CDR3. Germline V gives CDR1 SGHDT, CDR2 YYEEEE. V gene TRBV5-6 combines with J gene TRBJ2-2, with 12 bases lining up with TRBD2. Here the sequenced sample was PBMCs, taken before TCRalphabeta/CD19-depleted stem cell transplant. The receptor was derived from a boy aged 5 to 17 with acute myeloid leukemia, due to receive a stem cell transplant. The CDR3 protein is CASSRRTSGINTGELFF. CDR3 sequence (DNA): TGTGCCAGCAGTAGACGGACTAGCGGGATTAACACCGGGGAGCTGTTTTTT.